Shown below are 29 T cell receptor beta chains from a single sample sequenced in a study of CD8+ T cells in alopecia areata. Treatment reported: oral pan-JAK inhibitor, 5-10 mg twice daily. As the sequencing template, cDNA was produced by extracting RNA and reverse transcribing it. TCRdb's copy holds only in-frame clones and misses some; the assay was immunoSEQ multiplex PCR. In the table there are 200,000 or so clones, approximately 45% of which are singletons. The material was CD4+ T cells sorted from blood, obtained at approximately week 37, from a patient treated with tofacitinib. These receptors originate from a human donor with alopecia areata.

The V call is TRBV30, the J call TRBJ1-2; 8 nucleotides align to TRBD1. CDR3 size: 18 residues. Germline CDR1 GTSNPN, CDR2 SVGIG (reference sequence). Losses at the gene ends were 0 bases for V and 8 bases for J; bases not matched to a gene: 20. CDR3 in DNA: TGTGCCTGGAGTGTAGACCCGACAGGGGTTAAGCGGGGAGAGGGCTACACCTTC. Residues: CAWSVDPTGVKRGEGYTF.

The chain employs TRBV7-8 and TRBJ1-5; the D gene is possibly TRBD1 (5 bases). V was shortened by 2 bases and J by 0 bases, with 11 bases between the two germline ends. This CDR3 region has 16 residues. CDR1 is SGHVS and CDR2 is FQNEAQ in the germline V gene. The DNA of the CDR3 is TGTGCCAGCAGCTTATCAGGGTTCTCTAGCAATCAGCCCCAGCATTTT. Protein: CASSLSGFSSNQPQHF.

The sample holds a few counts of this clone. This chain links TRBV6-4 with TRBJ2-3; 7 positions agree with TRBD1. Germline V lookup: CDR1 MRHNA, CDR2 SNTAGT. The junction had 3 bases not matched to a gene; V was cut back by 2 bases and J by 4 bases. This CDR3 spans 14 amino acids. CDR3 in amino acids: CASSDQGVPDTQYF. CDR3 in DNA: TGTGCCAGCAGTGACCAGGGGGTCCCAGATACGCAGTATTTT.

This chain uses TRBV28 with TRBJ2-1; D gene unclear. The CDR3 consists of 13 residues. Germline V CDR1 and CDR2: MDHEN, SYDVKM. Trimming took off 6 bases at V and 4 bases at J, with 10 bases between the two ends. CDR3 nucleotides: TGTGCCAGCAGGTTTGGTGGTTACAATGAGCAGTTCTTC. Residues: CASRFGGYNEQFF.

This sequence joins TRBV15 and TRBJ1-2; D is perhaps TRBD1 (6 bases). This CDR3 comprises 18 residues. V lost 0 bases and J lost 5, with 22 bases in between. CDR1 LNHNV and CDR2 YYDKDF come from the germline V gene (reference sequence). CDR3 DNA sequence: TGTGCCACCAGCAGAGAGATGAACGTATATGGACAGTTTTATGGCTACACCTTC. Translated, it gives CATSREMNVYGQFYGYTF.

The CDR3 sequence is CASSIGQYNEQFF. In nucleotides, the CDR3 is TGTGCCAGCAGCATCGGACAGTACAATGAGCAGTTCTTC. J is TRBJ2-1 and V is TRBV11-1; a possible D gene is TRBD1 (6 bases). The ends were cut back, 5 bases at V and 4 bases at J, with 9 bases in the middle. The length of the CDR3 is 13 residues. Germline CDR1 is SGHAT and CDR2 is FQDESV (reference sequence).

In this sample, this clone turned up a few times. The chain combines TRBV23-1 with TRBJ2-6; 8 bases map to TRBD1. TRBV23-1 is recorded as an ORF, its role being uncertain. This CDR3 is 18 amino acids long. Trimming removed 6 bases from V and 0 bases from J; junction bases left unmatched: 10. DNA of the CDR3: TGCGCCAGCAGAGGAAAGACAGGGGCCCACTCTGGGGCCAACGTCCTGACTTTC. Encoded protein: CASRGKTGAHSGANVLTF.

In its sample, this clone was seen many times. CDR3 DNA sequence: TGTGCCAGCTTCCCACCAGGGGGGGTCGGGTACACTGAAGCTTTCTTT. It encodes CASFPPGGVGYTEAFF. This rearrangement joins TRBV19 to TRBJ1-1; TRBD1 matches at 7 bases. The CDR3 has 16 amino acids. V lost 9 bases, J lost 3 bases, and 16 bases stayed unmatched. CDR1 is LNHDA, CDR2 SQIVND, per germline (reference sequence).

This clone was seen a handful of times. The CDR3 coding sequence is TGTGCCAGCAGGGACAGTACAACTAATGAAAAACTGTTTTTT. Its protein is CASRDSTTNEKLFF. The chain couples TRBV6-1 to TRBJ1-4; D possibly corresponds to TRBD1 (6 bases). Deletions cut 6 bases from V and 0 bases from J, with 8 bases between. CDR3 size: 14 residues. The germline CDR1 and CDR2 sequences are MNHNS and SASEGT.

This chain connects TRBV7-9 to TRBJ2-5; D might be TRBD2 (6 bases). Germline CDR1 reads SEHNR; CDR2 reads FQNEAQ (reference sequence). The CDR3 spans 15 residues. V was clipped by 1 base and J by 4 bases, with 13 bases between them. The chain's CDR3 is CASSLGASAGETQYF. The CDR3, as DNA: TGTGCCAGCAGCTTAGGGGCTAGCGCTGGAGAGACCCAGTACTTC. Looking up the rest from reference TRBV7-9 and TRBJ2-5 gives the full variable domain: DTGVSQNPRHKITKRGQNVTFRCDPISEHNRLYWYRQTLGQGPEFLTYFQNEAQLEKSRLLSDRFSAERPKGSFSTLEIQRTEQGDSAMYLCASSLGASAGETQYFGPGTRLLVL.

In this sample, this clone turned up a few times. V and J are TRBV6-6 and TRBJ2-1; a possible D gene is TRBD1 (6 bases). CDR3 length: 15 amino acids. The germline gives CDR1 MNHNY, CDR2 SVGAGI (reference sequence). Deletions cut 6 bases from V and 1 base from J, with 13 bases between. The CDR3 nucleotides are TGTGCCAGCAGGATAACAGGGAGTTCCTACAATGAGCAGTTCTTC. This sequence encodes CASRITGSSYNEQFF.

The chain employs TRBV2 and TRBJ1-5; 7 nucleotides line up with TRBD1. Per the germline V gene, CDR1 is SNHLY and CDR2 is FYNNEI. Trimming removed 5 bases from V and 1 base from J; junction bases left unmatched: 2. The CDR3 consists of 14 residues. CDR3 amino acids: CASSKTGSNQPQHF. The CDR3 DNA follows: TGTGCCAGCAGTAAGACAGGGAGCAATCAGCCCCAGCATTTT.

This clone was counted a single time. The CDR3 is CASGGSGQPYNEQFF. The CDR3 DNA is TGTGCCAGCGGGGGATCGGGACAGCCCTACAATGAGCAGTTCTTC. The chain has TRBV27 and TRBJ2-1; 7 nucleotides agree with TRBD1. The trim removed 8 bases at V and 2 bases at J, leaving 9 bases unmatched. This CDR3 has 15 residues. CDR1 MNHEY and CDR2 SMNVEV come from the germline V gene (reference sequence).

The chain has TRBV27 and TRBJ2-4; unclear D gene. The germline CDR1 and CDR2 sequences are MNHEY and SMNVEV (reference sequence). Trimming removed 3 bases at V and 0 bases at J, with 9 bases between. The CDR3 sequence is 15 residues long. The CDR3 reads CASSFGGLAKNIQYF. CDR3 sequence (DNA): TGTGCCAGCAGTTTTGGCGGCCTAGCCAAAAACATTCAGTACTTC.

The chain is built from TRBV6-6 and TRBJ2-7; 8 bases are a match to TRBD2. The CDR3 has 15 amino acids. Germline V gene data show CDR1 as MNHNY and CDR2 as SVGAGI (reference sequence). V was clipped by 0 bases and J by 3 bases; unmatched bases: 4. The CDR3, as DNA: TGTGCCAGCAGTTACTCAGCGGGAGCCCACTACGAGCAGTACTTC. Its translation is CASSYSAGAHYEQYF.

This clone was observed a handful of times. This sequence joins TRBV10-3 and TRBJ2-3; D tentatively fits TRBD1 or TRBD2 (6 bases each). Trimming took off 2 bases at V and 6 bases at J, with 18 bases between the two ends. Germline assignment: CDR1 ENHRY and CDR2 SYGVKD. The CDR3 has 16 amino acids. CDR3 nucleotides: TGTGCCATCAGTGAGCCCTTGACAGGAGGGAGGGATACGCAGTATTTT. As protein: CAISEPLTGGRDTQYF.

The rearrangement joins TRBV7-9 to TRBJ2-5; 12 nucleotides line up with TRBD2. This CDR3 has 17 residues. Germline V gene lookup returns CDR1 SEHNR and CDR2 FQNEAQ (reference sequence). Trimming took 4 bases from V and 4 from J; bases not matched to a gene: 10. The CDR3 bases are TGTGCCAGCAGCTCTCAACCGACTAGCGGGAGTGGAGAGACCCAGTACTTC. It specifies CASSSQPTSGSGETQYF.

This rearrangement joins TRBV9 to TRBJ2-5; TRBD1 might be the D (5 bases). Germline V CDR1 and CDR2: SGDLS, YYNGEE. The V end lost 0 bases, the J end lost 5 bases, and 17 bases lay between the germline ends. CDR3 length equals 16 residues. In DNA, the CDR3 is TGTGCCAGCAGCGTAGGACTGGGGCTTACTTGGGAGACCCAGTACTTC. The encoded protein is CASSVGLGLTWETQYF. Full variable domain (remainder filled in from reference TRBV9 and TRBJ2-5): DSGVTQTPKHLITATGQRVTLRCSPRSGDLSVYWYQQSLDQGLQFLIQYYNGEERAKGNILERFSAQQFPDLHSELNLSSLELGDSALYFCASSVGLGLTWETQYFGPGTRLLVL.

The chain uses TRBV19 and TRBJ2-1; maybe TRBD2 (5 bases). The CDR3 spans 17 residues. Per germline, CDR1 LNHDA and CDR2 SQIVND (reference sequence). The V gene lost 4 bases and the J gene lost 0 bases, with 16 bases spanning the gap. CDR3 protein: CASSTLLRLNSYNEQFF. DNA for the CDR3: TGTGCCAGTAGTACACTCCTTAGACTAAACTCCTACAATGAGCAGTTCTTC.

The V gene is TRBV5-4, the J gene TRBJ1-1; 8 bases match TRBD1. This CDR3 is built from 16 residues. V shed 4 bases and J 1 base; nucleotides not matched to a gene: 9. Germline values: CDR1 SGHNT, CDR2 YYREEE (reference sequence). CDR3 sequence reads: CASSRGVGTGNTEAFF. CDR3 DNA: TGTGCCAGCAGCCGAGGGGTCGGGACAGGGAACACTGAAGCTTTCTTT.

This chain joins TRBV6-5 and TRBJ2-3; TRBD1 aligns across 7 bases. Germline values: CDR1 MNHEY, CDR2 SVGAGI. The CDR3 is 14 amino acids. The J segment lost 2 bases and the V segment lost 5 bases, leaving 4 bases of the junction unmatched. The CDR3: CASSKGQLTDTQYF. The CDR3 DNA sequence: TGTGCCAGCAGTAAGGGACAGCTCACAGATACGCAGTATTTT.

The chain joins TRBV7-2 to TRBJ1-5, with TRBD1 matching over 7 bases. The CDR3 loop spans 16 amino acids. Trimming at V came to 4 bases and at J to 7 bases, leaving 13 bases not matched to a gene. Germline CDR1 is SGHTA and CDR2 is FQGNSA. In nucleotides, the CDR3 is TGTGCCAGCAGCTCTGGGTGGGAGGGGGCTCGGCAGCCCCAGCATTTT. Its protein is CASSSGWEGARQPQHF.

In this sample, this clone turned up a few times. V usage is TRBV2 and J usage is TRBJ2-4, with D possibly matching TRBD2 (7 bases). The V end was cut by 10 bases, the J end by 0 bases, with 16 bases between. The CDR3 runs 15 residues. Germline assignment: CDR1 SNHLY and CDR2 FYNNEI. The CDR3 reads CATQRGGGAKNIQYF. Here the CDR3 DNA reads TGTGCCACCCAGAGGGGGGGAGGAGCCAAAAACATTCAGTACTTC.

V usage is TRBV28 and J usage is TRBJ2-1; D is undetermined. Germline CDR1 MDHEN, CDR2 SYDVKM. CDR3 length equals 12 residues. V was clipped by 3 bases and J by 8 bases, with 8 bases between them. DNA of the CDR3: TGTGCCAGCAGTTTGTTGAGGCATGAGCAGTTCTTC. It codes for CASSLLRHEQFF.

This clone was observed a few times. This chain connects TRBV7-2 to TRBJ1-1; weak D call: TRBD1 (5 bases). Germline-derived CDR1 and CDR2 are SGHTA and FQGNSA. With 5 bases removed from V and 3 bases from J, the gap between germline ends came to 10 bases. The CDR3 has 13 amino acids. CDR3 amino acids: CASSNQGYTEAFF. CDR3 bases: TGTGCCAGCAGCAACCAGGGTTACACTGAAGCTTTCTTT.

Only a few counts were recorded for this clone. The chain recombines TRBV4-3 with TRBJ2-1, with 7 bases lining up with TRBD1. In germline, CDR1 is LGHNA, CDR2 YSLEER. J was trimmed by 9 bases and V by 0 bases; bases with no gene match: 17. The CDR3 has 18 residues. The CDR3 reads CASSQEFIRGRLLGEQFF. CDR3 bases: TGCGCCAGCAGCCAAGAATTCATTAGGGGGCGGCTTTTGGGTGAGCAGTTCTTC.

This rearrangement joins TRBV7-2 to TRBJ1-3; possible D gene TRBD1, 6 bases. Germline lookup yields CDR1 SGHTA and CDR2 FQGNSA. Trimming took off 3 bases at V and 0 bases at J, with 9 bases between the two ends. The CDR3 contains 15 residues. CDR3 in DNA: TGTGCCAGCAGCTTCGGACAGAGCTCTGGAAACACCATATATTTT. Its translation: CASSFGQSSGNTIYF.

The chain uses TRBV10-3 and TRBJ2-5; no firm D call. Trimming pared 8 bases from V and 3 bases from J, leaving 10 bases between. Per the germline V gene, CDR1 is ENHRY and CDR2 is SYGVKD. CDR3 size: 12 residues. CDR3 bases: TGTGCCATCCAAGACCGTAAAGAGACCCAGTACTTC. This sequence encodes CAIQDRKETQYF.

This sequence joins TRBV7-9 and TRBJ2-1; 7 positions agree with TRBD2. Looked up from germline, CDR1 is SEHNR and CDR2 is FQNEAQ (reference sequence). CDR3 length equals 12 residues. The ends lost 1 base at V and 15 bases at J; junction bases unmatched: 6. The CDR3 nucleotides are TGTGCCAGCAGCTTAGGAAGCGGGAAAGGGTTCTTC. This sequence encodes CASSLGSGKGFF.